Presented here are 25 T cell receptor beta chains from one specimen sequenced in a study of blood T cell repertoires in COVID-19. Sequenced by immunoSEQ multiplex PCR; TCRdb stores in-frame clones only, minus some. The data contain 130,000 or so clones, about nine tenths of them singletons. Sequencing used peripheral blood. These receptors were obtained from a man aged 35 to 55 with acute or convalescent COVID-19.

This chain joins TRBV7-9 and TRBJ2-7, with D possibly TRBD2 on 6 matching bases. V lost 5 bases, J lost 4 bases, and 12 bases lay in between. The CDR3 covers 13 residues. Germline values: CDR1 SEHNR, CDR2 FQNEAQ (reference sequence). The CDR3 nucleotides read TGTGCCAGCAGCCCCCTCGGGGGTTACGAGCAGTACTTC. This encodes CASSPLGGYEQYF.

The chain combines TRBV2 with TRBJ2-1; 8 bases are a match to TRBD2. Germline lookup yields CDR1 SNHLY and CDR2 FYNNEI. The CDR3 extends over 16 amino acids. The V gene end was trimmed by 0 bases and the J gene end by 6 bases; junction bases not matched to a gene: 7. The CDR3 DNA follows: TGTGCCAGCAGTGAAGCGCGGATAGCGGGGTCCAATGAGCAGTTCTTC. Protein: CASSEARIAGSNEQFF.

This sequence joins TRBV3-1 (or the pseudogene TRBV3-2) and TRBJ1-6; D unresolved. CDR3 length equals 14 residues. V lost 1 base, J lost 5 bases, and 6 bases lay in between. Germline V CDR1 and CDR2: LGHDT, YNNKEL (reference sequence). In nucleotides, the CDR3 is TGTGCCAGCAGCCAAGTGGCCAATAATTCACCCCTCCACTTT. It specifies CASSQVANNSPLHF.

The J gene is TRBJ2-3, the V gene TRBV3-1 (or the pseudogene TRBV3-2), with TRBD2 matching 11 bases. CDR3 length: 14 amino acids. V was pared by 8 bases and J by 0 bases, with 1 base of the junction left unmatched. Germline V gives CDR1 LGHDT, CDR2 YNNKEL (reference sequence). Here the CDR3 reads CASLAGGSTDTQYF. The CDR3 region has the DNA TGTGCCAGCCTAGCGGGAGGAAGCACAGATACGCAGTATTTT.

This rearrangement joins TRBV7-6 to TRBJ2-3; D is unclear. Trimming took off 5 bases at V and 3 bases at J, with 12 bases between the two ends. CDR1 and CDR2 from the germline V gene are SGHVS and FNYEAQ. This CDR3 region has 14 residues. The CDR3 spells CASSLVGQTDTQYF. The CDR3 DNA sequence: TGTGCCAGCAGCCTGGTGGGCCAGACAGATACGCAGTATTTT.

The CDR3 sequence is CASSLANRGTTGYTF. CDR3 bases: TGTGCCAGCAGCTTGGCCAACAGGGGGACCACAGGCTACACCTTC. V is TRBV5-4 and J is TRBJ1-2; 8 bases agree with TRBD1. Germline V gives CDR1 SGHNT, CDR2 YYREEE (reference sequence). Trimming cost V 0 bases and J 8 bases; bases outside gene matches: 9. The CDR3 runs to 15 residues. Based on the CDR3 plus reference TRBV5-4 and TRBJ1-2, the full variable domain is ETGVTQSPTHLIKTRGQQVTLRCSSQSGHNTVSWYQQALGQGPQFIFQYYREEENGRGNFPPRFSGLQFPNYSSELNVNALELDDSALYLCASSLANRGTTGYTFGSGTRLTVV.

This chain links TRBV7-9 with TRBJ2-1; 7 bases are a match to TRBD2. The length of the CDR3 is 14 residues. V dropped 0 bases and J dropped 7; count of bases not matched to a gene: 3. In germline, CDR1 is SEHNR, CDR2 FQNEAQ (reference sequence). The CDR3 region is CASSLAGGPNEQFF. DNA of the CDR3: TGTGCCAGCAGCTTAGCGGGAGGGCCTAATGAGCAGTTCTTC.

V and J are TRBV6-5 and TRBJ2-5, with 8 bases identical to TRBD1. Germline V gene sequence: CDR1 MNHEY, CDR2 SVGAGI. There are 13 residues in the CDR3. J gave up 5 bases and V 5 bases, and 4 bases lay outside the gene matches. This chain's CDR3 is CASSLGQAETQYF. Here the CDR3 DNA reads TGTGCCAGCAGTCTGGGACAGGCGGAGACCCAGTACTTC.

The chain joins TRBV9 to TRBJ2-1; TRBD2 matches 11 bases. The CDR3 has 16 amino acids. Per germline, CDR1 SGDLS and CDR2 YYNGEE. V gave up 3 bases and J gave up 8 bases; unmatched junction bases: 10. This CDR3 reads CASSGGKLAGDDEQFF. CDR3 DNA sequence: TGTGCCAGCAGCGGGGGCAAACTAGCGGGAGACGATGAGCAGTTCTTC.

The V gene is TRBV7-9, the J gene TRBJ2-2; D might be TRBD1 (5 bases). This CDR3 spans 16 amino acids. Per germline, CDR1 SEHNR and CDR2 FQNEAQ (reference sequence). V lost 1 base to trimming and J lost 1 base, with 10 bases between them. CDR3 sequence (DNA): TGTGCCAGCAGCTTAGTAAGGGGCCTGAACACCGGGGAGCTGTTTTTT. Protein: CASSLVRGLNTGELFF.

This clone was found once. This chain uses TRBV27 with TRBJ2-1; 8 nucleotides align to TRBD1. V lost 3 bases to trimming and J lost 7 bases; unmatched junction nucleotides: 8. CDR1 and CDR2 (germline): MNHEY, SMNVEV (reference sequence). This CDR3 region has 15 residues. CDR3 bases: TGTGCCAGCAGTTTTTACAGGGGGTCGCGGAATGAGCAGTTCTTC. As protein: CASSFYRGSRNEQFF.

V and J are TRBV6-2 or TRBV6-3 and TRBJ2-5; TRBD2 agrees at 9 bases. V lost 0 bases, J lost 1 base, and 6 bases stayed unmatched. This CDR3 is built from 17 residues. Germline CDR1 and CDR2: MNHEY and SVGEGT. DNA for the CDR3: TGTGCCAGCAGTTACTCACAAAGGCGGGGGGGCCAAGAGACCCAGTACTTC. Its protein is CASSYSQRRGGQETQYF.

This chain joins TRBV5-1 and TRBJ2-7; D ambiguous. The CDR3 extends over 15 amino acids. Germline-derived CDR1 and CDR2 are SGHRS and YFSETQ. The V gene lost 0 bases and the J gene lost 4 bases, with 14 bases spanning the gap. The CDR3 DNA reads as TGCGCCAGCAGCTTGGACTCTTGGGCTTCATACGAGCAGTACTTC. This encodes CASSLDSWASYEQYF. The full variable domain, rest sourced from reference TRBV5-1 and TRBJ2-7, is KAGVTQTPRYLIKTRGQQVTLSCSPISGHRSVSWYQQTPGQGLQFLFEYFSETQRNKGNFPGRFSGRQFSNSRSEMNVSTLELGDSALYLCASSLDSWASYEQYFGPGTRLTVT.

The chain employs TRBV6-5 and TRBJ2-7, with D unresolved. This CDR3 has 11 residues. The germline V gene has CDR1 MNHEY and CDR2 SVGAGI. V dropped 7 bases and J dropped 4 bases, with 8 bases sitting between them. The CDR3 sequence is CASTGSYEQYF. CDR3 coding DNA: TGTGCCAGCACCGGTTCTTACGAGCAGTACTTC.

This clone was picked up one time. The chain uses TRBV6-5 and TRBJ2-7, with 9 bases matching TRBD2. Trimming at V came to 7 bases and at J to 3 bases, leaving 10 bases not matched to a gene. Germline values: CDR1 MNHEY, CDR2 SVGAGI. The CDR3 length is 15 residues. The CDR3 coding sequence is TGTGCCAGCACCGAATCGCTAGCGGGGATCTACGAGCAGTACTTC. This codes for CASTESLAGIYEQYF.

This clone showed up just once. J is TRBJ2-2 and V is TRBV27, with 11 bases matching TRBD2. Germline lookup yields CDR1 MNHEY and CDR2 SMNVEV (reference sequence). The CDR3 runs to 15 residues. With 6 bases clipped from V and 5 bases from J, the junction kept 5 bases outside the gene matches. The CDR3 DNA follows: TGTGCCAGCAGACTAGCGGGAGCAGGAACCGGGGAGCTGTTTTTT. Translating gives CASRLAGAGTGELFF.

The chain uses TRBV9 and TRBJ2-1; D not resolved. Per the germline V gene, CDR1 is SGDLS and CDR2 is YYNGEE. The CDR3 contains 15 residues. Trimming pared 4 bases from V and 0 bases from J, leaving 11 bases between. The DNA of the CDR3 is TGTGCCAGCAGCCCTCGCGTTAGCTCCTACAATGAGCAGTTCTTC. It is translated as CASSPRVSSYNEQFF.

This chain uses TRBV6-2 or TRBV6-3 with TRBJ2-1, with D possibly TRBD2 on 6 matching bases. Germline V CDR1 and CDR2: MNHEY, SVGEGT. Trimming pared 0 bases from V and 2 bases from J, leaving 17 bases between. The CDR3 extends over 18 amino acids. The CDR3 nucleotides read TGTGCCAGCAGTTACTCGAGGATCGGACTATCGCCCTACAATGAGCAGTTCTTC. Translated, it gives CASSYSRIGLSPYNEQFF.

The chain links TRBV3-1 (or the pseudogene TRBV3-2) to TRBJ2-7; possible D gene TRBD2, 5 bases. There are 16 residues in the CDR3. V was clipped by 0 bases and J by 0 bases, with 12 bases between them. Germline V gives CDR1 LGHDT, CDR2 YNNKEL (reference sequence). Here the CDR3 reads CASSQEAGKSSYEQYF. The DNA for the CDR3 is TGTGCCAGCAGCCAAGAGGCGGGCAAGAGCTCCTACGAGCAGTACTTC.

The chain employs TRBV29-1 and TRBJ2-7; D is ambiguous. The CDR3 is 11 amino acids. V lost 4 bases and J 6 bases, leaving 10 bases between the germline ends. Looked up from germline, CDR1 is SQVTM and CDR2 is ANQGSEA. The CDR3 DNA sequence: TGCAGCGTTGGCAGTTTATTCGAGCAGTACTTC. It codes for CSVGSLFEQYF.

The chain links TRBV5-5 to TRBJ1-1, with 8 bases lining up with TRBD1. Germline loops: CDR1 SGHKS, CDR2 YYEKEE (reference sequence). The CDR3 runs 14 residues. The V gene end was trimmed by 1 base and the J gene end by 4 bases; junction bases not matched to a gene: 3. CDR3 in amino acids: CASSLTGGGTEAFF. DNA of the CDR3: TGTGCCAGCAGCTTGACAGGGGGGGGCACTGAAGCTTTCTTT.

J is TRBJ1-2 and V is TRBV10-1, with D unclear. This CDR3 comprises 14 residues. The V gene's germline CDR1 is WNHNN and CDR2 SYGVQD (reference sequence). Trimming left V 2 bases short and J 8 bases short, with 15 bases between. The CDR3 spells CASSEKAPGIGYTF. DNA of the CDR3: TGCGCCAGCAGTGAGAAAGCCCCCGGGATCGGCTACACCTTC.

V and J are TRBV4-1 and TRBJ1-2; D not certain. Germline CDR1 is MGHRA and CDR2 is YSYEKL. V lost 0 bases and J 4 bases, leaving 9 bases between the germline ends. This CDR3 contains 14 residues. CDR3 DNA: TGCGCCAGCAGCCAAGAGGCCAGATCCTATGGCTACACCTTC. Translating it yields CASSQEARSYGYTF.

The rearrangement uses TRBV7-2 and TRBJ1-1; possibly TRBD1 for D (5 bases). Trimming cost V 0 bases and J 4 bases, with 12 bases left between them. CDR3 length: 15 amino acids. Germline V CDR1 and CDR2: SGHTA, FQGNSA. The CDR3, as DNA: TGTGCCAGCAGCTTAGCTGCAGGGTCTGGCACTGAAGCTTTCTTT. Amino acids: CASSLAAGSGTEAFF.

The chain carries TRBV14 and TRBJ2-1, with 12 bases that match TRBD2. This CDR3 contains 17 residues. The trim removed 3 bases at V and 6 bases at J, leaving 9 bases unmatched. CDR1 is SGHDN and CDR2 is FVKESK in the germline V gene. The CDR3 is CASSQRGLAGGGNEQFF. The CDR3 bases are TGTGCCAGCAGCCAGAGGGGTCTAGCGGGAGGGGGCAATGAGCAGTTCTTC.